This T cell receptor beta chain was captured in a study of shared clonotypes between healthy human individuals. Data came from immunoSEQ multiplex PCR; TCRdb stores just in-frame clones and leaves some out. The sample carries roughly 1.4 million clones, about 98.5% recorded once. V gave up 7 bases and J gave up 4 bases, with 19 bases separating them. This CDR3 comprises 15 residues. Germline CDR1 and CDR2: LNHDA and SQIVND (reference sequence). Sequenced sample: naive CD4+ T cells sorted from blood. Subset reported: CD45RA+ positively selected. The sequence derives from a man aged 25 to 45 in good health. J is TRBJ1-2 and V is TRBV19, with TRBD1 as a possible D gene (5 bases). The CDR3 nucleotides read TGTGCCAGTAAAAGTGGGGGACTCTCTAGCTATGGCTACACCTTC. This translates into CASKSGGLSSYGYTF.